What follows is one TCR beta chain and its context. Seattle's enrolled individuals joined amid active infection and were then monitored longitudinally. The entry originates in a study of blood T cell repertoires in COVID-19. Background on the study: Sites in the United States, Italy and Spain provided acute and convalescent COVID-19 samples.

In the original processing: Using reference gene primer amplification, nucleated cell counts were estimated. Data came from immunoSEQ multiplex PCR; TCRdb stores just in-frame clones and leaves some out. That table supplies the V and J calls and clone size; D and trimming were determined from the DNA. Of approximately 290,000 clones in the sample, 84% are singletons; the top ten hold about a sixth. This clonotype originated in a person aged 70 to 85 with COVID-19, enrolled during active disease. Sequencing input: peripheral blood.

CDR3 region: CASSPGTGWYTEAFF. The CDR3 DNA reads TGCGCCAGCAGCCCGGGGACAGGGTGGTACACTGAAGCTTTCTTT. This sequence joins TRBV5-1 and TRBJ1-1; TRBD1 matches 9 bases. Per germline, CDR1 SGHRS and CDR2 YFSETQ. Trimming cost V 4 bases and J 3 bases; bases outside gene matches: 7. This CDR3 comprises 15 residues.